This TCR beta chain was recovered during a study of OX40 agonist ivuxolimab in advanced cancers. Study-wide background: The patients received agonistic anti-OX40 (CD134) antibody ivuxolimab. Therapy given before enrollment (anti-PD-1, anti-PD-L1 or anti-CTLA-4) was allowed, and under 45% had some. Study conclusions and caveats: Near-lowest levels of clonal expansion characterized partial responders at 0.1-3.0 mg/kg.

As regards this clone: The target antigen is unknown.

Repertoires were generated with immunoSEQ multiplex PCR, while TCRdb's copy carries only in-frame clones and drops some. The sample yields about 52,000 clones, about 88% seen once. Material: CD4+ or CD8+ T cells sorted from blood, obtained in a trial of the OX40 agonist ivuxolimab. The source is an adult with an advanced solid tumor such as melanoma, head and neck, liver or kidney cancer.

CDR3 nucleotides: TGTGCAAGTCGCTCCATTCCCGGGACAGGGGGTGAACTTAGCAATCAGCCCCAGCATTTT. Translating it yields CASRSIPGTGGELSNQPQHF. V usage is TRBV12-2 and J usage is TRBJ1-5; the DNA was not compared with TRBD1, the D call given in the table. TRBV12-2 is a documented pseudogene. The CDR3 is 20 amino acids.